The 19 T cell receptor beta chains below come from one sample, sequenced in a study of Ad26.COV2.S vaccination and SARS-CoV-2 variants. The treatment denotes: over 15 received Ad26.COV2.S at low or high dose, single or two shots; several received placebo; per-sample allocation not given. The samples were gathered on day 63 after the first injection of vaccine or placebo. Clones were read by immunoSEQ multiplex PCR, and TCRdb kept only the in-frame ones, dropping some. The sample carries around 300,000 clones, 90% recorded once. This specimen was peripheral blood, taken in a trial of Ad26.COV2.S vaccine versus placebo. The receptors derive from a person between 18 and 60 years old who received the Ad26.COV2.S COVID-19 vaccine or a placebo.

J is TRBJ2-2 and V is TRBV7-9, with D uncertain. This CDR3 is 13 amino acids long. Germline V CDR1 and CDR2: SEHNR, FQNEAQ (reference sequence). V lost 1 base to trimming and J lost 6 bases, with 6 bases between them. CDR3 coding DNA: TGTGCCAGCAGCTTAGTGGAAGCCGGGGAGCTGTTTTTT. Residues: CASSLVEAGELFF.

The J gene is TRBJ1-1, the V gene TRBV28; D is unclear. The CDR3 has 16 amino acids. CDR1 MDHEN and CDR2 SYDVKM come from the germline V gene. Trimming shortened V by 7 bases and J by 0 bases, and 18 bases separated the two germline ends. In DNA form, the CDR3 reads TGTGCCAGCATTGGGTCGGAACTCTCCATGAACACTGAAGCTTTCTTT. Translation gives CASIGSELSMNTEAFF.

The J gene is TRBJ2-7, the V gene TRBV7-6; the D is unclear. The germline V and J ends were trimmed by 3 bases and 5 bases, with 8 bases remaining between them. This CDR3 spans 12 amino acids. The germline V gene encodes CDR1 SGHVS and CDR2 FNYEAQ. CDR3: CASSFSPNEQYF. The CDR3 DNA is TGTGCCAGCAGCTTTTCCCCAAACGAGCAGTACTTC. Complete variable domain (other parts from reference TRBV7-6 and TRBJ2-7): GAGVSQSPRYKVTKRGQDVALRCDPISGHVSLYWYRQALGQGPEFLTYFNYEAQQDKSGLPNDRFSAERPEGSISTLTIQRTEQRDSAMYRCASSFSPNEQYFGPGTRLTVT.

This sequence joins TRBV11-2 and TRBJ2-7; 10 bases match TRBD1. CDR1 and CDR2 from the germline V gene are SGHAT and FQNNGV. The CDR3 runs to 15 residues. Trimming cost V 5 bases and J 3 bases; bases outside gene matches: 7. CDR3 loop: CASSRTGGDYYEQYF. The CDR3 DNA reads TGTGCCAGCAGCCGGACAGGGGGGGACTACTACGAGCAGTACTTC. The whole variable domain, filled in from reference TRBV11-2 and TRBJ2-7, reads EAGVAQSPRYKIIEKRQSVAFWCNPISGHATLYWYQQILGQGPKLLIQFQNNGVVDDSQLPKDRFSAERLKGVDSTLKIQPAKLEDSAVYLCASSRTGGDYYEQYFGPGTRLTVT.

The J gene is TRBJ1-1, the V gene TRBV7-2; D might be TRBD1 (5 bases). CDR3 length equals 13 residues. The V end was cut by 1 base, the J end by 4 bases, with 7 bases between. CDR1 is SGHTA and CDR2 is FQGNSA in the germline V gene. This CDR3 is CASSLGQLTEAFF. As DNA, the CDR3 is TGTGCCAGCAGCTTAGGACAGCTCACTGAAGCTTTCTTT.

This clone showed up just once. This CDR3 reads CSVRTETGQYV. CDR3 DNA sequence: TGCAGCGTGAGGACGGAAACAGGGCAGTACGTC. The chain joins TRBV29-1 to TRBJ2-7; D is perhaps TRBD1 (5 bases). The V and J ends lost 6 bases and 9 bases respectively, with 15 bases between them. The CDR3 runs to 11 residues. CDR1 and CDR2 (germline): SQVTM, ANQGSEA.

J is TRBJ2-5 and V is TRBV6-5; 7 bases match TRBD1. The germline V gene encodes CDR1 MNHEY and CDR2 SVGAGI. The V and J ends lost 10 bases and 2 bases, in that order; junction bases with no gene match: 4. This CDR3 spans 12 amino acids. The chain's CDR3 is CATGTVQETQYF. The DNA for the CDR3 is TGTGCCACTGGGACAGTTCAAGAGACCCAGTACTTC.

DNA of the CDR3: TGTGCCAGCAGCCCCCTGCGGGGGAAGAATCAGCCCCAGCATTTT. Amino acids: CASSPLRGKNQPQHF. The chain recombines TRBV11-2 with TRBJ1-5; possibly TRBD1 for D (5 bases). Deletions cut 5 bases from V and 4 bases from J, with 15 bases between. The length of the CDR3 is 15 residues. Germline CDR1 reads SGHAT; CDR2 reads FQNNGV.

The chain recombines TRBV6-6 with TRBJ2-7, with 9 bases that match TRBD1. This CDR3 has 14 amino acids. V lost 7 bases and J lost 5; bases outside the gene matches: 9. Germline-derived CDR1 and CDR2 are MNHNY and SVGAGI (reference sequence). CDR3 coding DNA: TGTGCCAGCAAAGGGACAGGGTGGTATGACGAGCAGTACGTC. Protein product: CASKGTGWYDEQYV.

The rearrangement uses TRBV4-1 and TRBJ1-6; D possibly corresponds to TRBD1 (6 bases). This CDR3 region has 18 residues. The germline V gene has CDR1 MGHRA and CDR2 YSYEKL. Trimming shortened V by 5 bases and J by 0 bases, and 17 bases separated the two germline ends. The CDR3, as DNA: TGCGCCAGCAGCACCCTGGACAGATTGAGCTCCTATAATTCACCCCTCCACTTT. Residues: CASSTLDRLSSYNSPLHF.

The chain links TRBV6-5 to TRBJ1-2; TRBD1 is a possible D gene (5 bases). The CDR3 runs to 15 residues. The V gene lost 2 bases and the J gene lost 6 bases, with 16 bases spanning the gap. The germline V gene has CDR1 MNHEY and CDR2 SVGAGI. CDR3 bases: TGTGCCAGCAGTTACGGGGACCTCGGGTTTAATGGCTACACCTTC. Translated: CASSYGDLGFNGYTF.

This clone was found a few times. Other DNA sequences in this sample translate to the same CDR3. V usage is TRBV18 and J usage is TRBJ2-7; D remains ambiguous. Germline V gene data show CDR1 as KGHSH and CDR2 as LQKENI. V lost 2 bases to trimming and J lost 5 bases, with 7 bases between them. The CDR3 has 12 amino acids. CDR3 sequence reads: CASSPGTDEQYF. The CDR3 region has the DNA TGTGCCAGCTCACCAGGTACAGACGAGCAGTACTTC.

This chain connects TRBV11-1 to TRBJ2-1; D unclear. Germline assignment: CDR1 SGHAT and CDR2 FQDESV (reference sequence). The CDR3 covers 13 residues. V lost 0 bases and J lost 10, with 10 bases in between. In DNA, the CDR3 is TGTGCCAGCAGCTTAGCACTTGAGTCCGAGCAGTTCTTC. It is translated as CASSLALESEQFF.

This chain links TRBV5-1 with TRBJ2-6; D not resolved. V lost 1 base and J lost 1, with 6 bases in between. Germline loops: CDR1 SGHRS, CDR2 YFSETQ. CDR3 size: 15 residues. The CDR3, as DNA: TGCGCCAGCAGCTTGACCGGTTCTGGGGCCAACGTCCTGACTTTC. Encoded protein: CASSLTGSGANVLTF.

The rearrangement joins TRBV9 to TRBJ2-1; 13 bases map to TRBD2. The V and J ends lost 1 base and 9 bases, in that order; junction bases with no gene match: 7. Germline V gives CDR1 SGDLS, CDR2 YYNGEE. The CDR3 is 16 amino acids. The CDR3 coding sequence is TGTGCCAGCAGCGTATTCGGGACTAGCGGGGTTGGTGAGCAGTTCTTC. Its translation is CASSVFGTSGVGEQFF.

This clone has just one count. The chain couples TRBV11-2 to TRBJ2-1, with unresolved D. The germline V gene encodes CDR1 SGHAT and CDR2 FQNNGV. Between the trimmed V and J ends, which lost 0 bases and 3 bases, there was a span of 3 bases. CDR3 length equals 13 residues. The CDR3 here is CASSLDSYNEQFF. The CDR3 nucleotides read TGTGCCAGCAGCTTAGATAGCTACAATGAGCAGTTCTTC.

The chain combines TRBV29-1 with TRBJ2-7; 9 nucleotides match TRBD1. Germline V gene data show CDR1 as SQVTM and CDR2 as ANQGSEA. The CDR3 length is 13 residues. The trim removed 5 bases at V and 1 base at J, leaving 3 bases unmatched. The CDR3 spells CSVMTGGSYEQYV. The DNA for the CDR3 is TGCAGCGTTATGACAGGGGGGTCCTACGAGCAGTACGTC.

V gene TRBV28 combines with J gene TRBJ1-4; no firm D call. Germline CDR1 is MDHEN and CDR2 is SYDVKM. V was clipped by 5 bases and J by 0 bases, with 19 bases between them. There are 18 residues in the CDR3. The CDR3 DNA follows: TGTGCCAGCAGTCAGAGAAACAGTTGGACTGCAACTAATGAAAAACTGTTTTTT. Translation: CASSQRNSWTATNEKLFF.

This clone came up once. V usage is TRBV10-3 and J usage is TRBJ2-1; a possible D gene is TRBD1 (6 bases). CDR1 is ENHRY, CDR2 SYGVKD, per germline. Between the trimmed V and J ends, which lost 6 bases and 0 bases, there was a span of 12 bases. The CDR3 spans 15 residues. CDR3 sequence reads: CAISKKGHSYNEQFF. CDR3 coding DNA: TGTGCCATCAGCAAGAAGGGACACTCCTACAATGAGCAGTTCTTC.